The clone carrying this TCR beta chain was observed a few times. Its specificity is unknown. This entry comes from a study of cytotoxic CD8 clonotypes in ibrutinib-treated CLL. Trimming removed 4 bases at V and 15 bases at J, with 13 bases between. CDR1 is LNHDA and CDR2 is SQIVND in the germline V gene (reference sequence). The CDR3 has 11 residues. Study-level findings and limits: Clonotypes that were public were uncommon, and they contracted or stayed stable on treatment.

Assay used: immunoSEQ multiplex PCR; TCRdb lists only in-frame clones, some missing. The sample yields about 56,000 clones, roughly 50% seen once. The starting material was PBMCs, obtained after 24 months of ibrutinib treatment. This receptor was taken from a human donor with chronic lymphocytic leukemia. The V call is TRBV19, the J call TRBJ1-5; no reliable D call. CDR3 DNA: TGTGCCAGTAGTAATGGGCGGGCCGGGCATTTT. Protein product: CASSNGRAGHF.